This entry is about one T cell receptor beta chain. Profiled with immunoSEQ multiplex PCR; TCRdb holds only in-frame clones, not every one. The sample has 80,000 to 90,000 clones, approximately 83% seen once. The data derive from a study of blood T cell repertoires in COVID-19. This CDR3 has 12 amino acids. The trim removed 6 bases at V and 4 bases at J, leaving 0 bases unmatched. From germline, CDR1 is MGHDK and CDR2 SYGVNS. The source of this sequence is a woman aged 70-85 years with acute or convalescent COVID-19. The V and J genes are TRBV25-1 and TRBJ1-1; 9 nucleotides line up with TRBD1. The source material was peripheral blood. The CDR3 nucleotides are TGTGCCAGCAGGGGACAGGGCACTGAAGCTTTCTTT. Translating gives CASRGQGTEAFF.